These T cell receptor beta chains were read from a single sample in a study of blood T cell repertoires in COVID-19. Profiling relied on immunoSEQ multiplex PCR, and the TCRdb table lists in-frame clones only, not all of them. Of around 50,000 clones in the sample, 88% were seen once. The sample taken for sequencing was peripheral blood. Every receptor here comes from a human donor in a cohort sampled during active COVID-19. CDR3s include the opening cysteine and the closing phenylalanine or tryptophan. The order of the fields is D gene, clone size, J gene, V gene, CDR3 length, CDR3 DNA, CDR3 protein. D genes are given only for firm matches. Clone size is given for some rows only: seen once, a few or many times, or a class if the clone is expanded.

>TRBD1|-|TRBJ2-7|TRBV18|14
TGTGCCAGCTCACCACAGGCAGGGGGCTACGAGCAGTACTTC
CASSPQAGGYEQYF
>-|-|TRBJ1-2|TRBV6-6|13
TGTGCCAGCAGTTCAGCGGCGGGGCATGGCTACACCTTC
CASSSAAGHGYTF
>TRBD1|once|TRBJ1-6|TRBV3-1/TRBV3-2|15
TGTGCCAGCAGCCCAACTCGGGACAGAACTTCACCCCTCCACTTT
CASSPTRDRTSPLHF
>-|-|TRBJ1-3|TRBV7-8|14
TGTGCCAGCAGCTTCGGTGGCTCTGGAAACACCATATATTTT
CASSFGGSGNTIYF
>-|-|TRBJ2-3|TRBV5-4|11
TGTGCCAGCAGCCTCGGGACTGGGTGGTATTTT
CASSLGTGWYF
>-|-|TRBJ2-1|TRBV7-2|14
TGTGCCAGCAGCTCAGGGGTGGGCTACAATGAGCAGTTCTTC
CASSSGVGYNEQFF
>TRBD1|-|TRBJ2-6|TRBV19|19
TGTGCCAGTAGTATTGGGATCAGGGGGCGACCCTCTGGGGCCAACGTCCTGACTTTC
CASSIGIRGRPSGANVLTF
>-|-|TRBJ1-2|TRBV6-1|14
TGTGCCAGCAGTGAAGGCAGTCCAACCTATGGCTACACCTTC
CASSEGSPTYGYTF
>TRBD2|-|TRBJ2-3|TRBV4-1|16
TGCGCCAGCAGCCAAGTACAACTAGCGGGCACAGATACGCAGTATTTT
CASSQVQLAGTDTQYF
>-|few|TRBJ1-6|TRBV9|14
TGTGCCAGCAGCGTAACGGGGGGAGAGTCACCCCTCCACTTT
CASSVTGGESPLHF
>TRBD2|once|TRBJ2-2|TRBV6-5|14
TGTGCCACCGAGACTAGCCCCGACACCGGGGAGCTGTTTTTT
CATETSPDTGELFF
>TRBD1|-|TRBJ1-5|TRBV7-2|15
TGTGCCAGCAGCTTAGCCGCAGGGGGCAACCAGCCCCAGCATTTT
CASSLAAGGNQPQHF
>TRBD1|-|TRBJ2-7|TRBV11-2|15
TGTGCCAGCAGCTCCTTGGGGGGAGGACAGGGTGATCAGTACTTC
CASSSLGGGQGDQYF
>TRBD1|-|TRBJ1-4|TRBV19|14
TGTGCCAGTAGGCAGACAGGGGTGGATGAAAAACTGTTTTTT
CASRQTGVDEKLFF